This T cell receptor beta chain was observed in a study of CD8 T cells in Susac syndrome. Germline lookup yields CDR1 DFQATT and CDR2 SNEGSKA (reference sequence). The CDR3 is made up of 14 amino acids. V dropped 5 bases and J dropped 4; count of bases not matched to a gene: 7. TCR beta was sequenced from blood CD8+ and CD4+ T cells. The TEMRA cells underwent FACS enrichment, while the CD8+ and CD4+ T cells underwent negative isolation. With random hexamers, reverse transcription was performed on about 0.5 to 1 ug of RNA. It was immunoSEQ multiplex PCR that amplified TCR beta CDR3 across 54 Vbeta and 13 Jbeta. A single record per CDR3 protein comes from TCRdb applying MiXCR to the immunoSEQ multiplex PCR reads. The top ten clones hold approximately 0.13% of a sample with 90,000 to 150,000 distinct CDR3 sequences, approximately 90% of them seen once.

The clonotype comes from a human donor in good health. V usage is TRBV20-1 and J usage is TRBJ1-1, with TRBD1 identical over 10 bases. The sequenced sample was CD8+ T cells from PBMCs. The CDR3 here is CSAVRDRGGTEAFF. The CDR3 DNA is TGCAGTGCTGTCCGGGACAGGGGAGGCACTGAAGCTTTCTTT.